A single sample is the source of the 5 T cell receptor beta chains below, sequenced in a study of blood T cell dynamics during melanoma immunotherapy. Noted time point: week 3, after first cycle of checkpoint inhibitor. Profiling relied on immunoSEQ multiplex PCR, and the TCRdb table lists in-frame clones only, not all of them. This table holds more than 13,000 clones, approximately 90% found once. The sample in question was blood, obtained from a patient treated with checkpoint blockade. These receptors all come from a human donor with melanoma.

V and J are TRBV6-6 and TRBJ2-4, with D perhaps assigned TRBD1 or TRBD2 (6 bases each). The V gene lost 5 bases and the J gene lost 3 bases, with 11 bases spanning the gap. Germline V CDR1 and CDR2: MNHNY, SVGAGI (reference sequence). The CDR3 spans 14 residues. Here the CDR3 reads CASSQQGGKNIQYF. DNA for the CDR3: TGTGCCAGCAGTCAACAGGGAGGCAAAAACATTCAGTACTTC.

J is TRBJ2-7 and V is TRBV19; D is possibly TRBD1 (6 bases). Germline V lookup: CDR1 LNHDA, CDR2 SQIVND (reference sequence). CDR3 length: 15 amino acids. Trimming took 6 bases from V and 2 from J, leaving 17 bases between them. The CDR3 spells CASSAPGTPPYEQYF. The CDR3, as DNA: TGTGCCAGTAGCGCCCCCGGGACACCCCCCTACGAGCAGTACTTC.

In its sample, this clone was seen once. The CDR3 sequence is CSVKPQGAGNTIYF. The CDR3 DNA follows: TGCAGCGTTAAACCACAGGGGGCTGGAAACACCATATATTTT. V and J are TRBV29-1 and TRBJ1-3, with 8 bases matching TRBD1. CDR1 SQVTM and CDR2 ANQGSEA come from the germline V gene. Trimming cost V 5 bases and J 2 bases; bases outside gene matches: 5. The CDR3 has 14 residues.

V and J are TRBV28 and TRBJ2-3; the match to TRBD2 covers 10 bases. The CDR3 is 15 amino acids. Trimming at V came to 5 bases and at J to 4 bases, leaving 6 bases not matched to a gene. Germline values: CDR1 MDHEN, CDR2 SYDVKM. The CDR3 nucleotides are TGTGCCAGCAGTGCAGCGGGAGGGCATTCAGATACGCAGTATTTT. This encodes CASSAAGGHSDTQYF. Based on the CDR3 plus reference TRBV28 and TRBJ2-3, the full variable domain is DVKVTQSSRYLVKRTGEKVFLECVQDMDHENMFWYRQDPGLGLRLIYFSYDVKMKEKGDIPEGYSVSREKKERFSLILESASTNQTSMYLCASSAAGGHSDTQYFGPGTRLTVL.

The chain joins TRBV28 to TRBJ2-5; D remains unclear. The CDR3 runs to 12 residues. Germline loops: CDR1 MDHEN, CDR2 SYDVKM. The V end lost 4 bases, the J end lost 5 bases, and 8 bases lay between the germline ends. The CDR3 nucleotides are TGTGCCAGCAGTTCCCTCTTGGAGACCCAGTACTTC. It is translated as CASSSLLETQYF.